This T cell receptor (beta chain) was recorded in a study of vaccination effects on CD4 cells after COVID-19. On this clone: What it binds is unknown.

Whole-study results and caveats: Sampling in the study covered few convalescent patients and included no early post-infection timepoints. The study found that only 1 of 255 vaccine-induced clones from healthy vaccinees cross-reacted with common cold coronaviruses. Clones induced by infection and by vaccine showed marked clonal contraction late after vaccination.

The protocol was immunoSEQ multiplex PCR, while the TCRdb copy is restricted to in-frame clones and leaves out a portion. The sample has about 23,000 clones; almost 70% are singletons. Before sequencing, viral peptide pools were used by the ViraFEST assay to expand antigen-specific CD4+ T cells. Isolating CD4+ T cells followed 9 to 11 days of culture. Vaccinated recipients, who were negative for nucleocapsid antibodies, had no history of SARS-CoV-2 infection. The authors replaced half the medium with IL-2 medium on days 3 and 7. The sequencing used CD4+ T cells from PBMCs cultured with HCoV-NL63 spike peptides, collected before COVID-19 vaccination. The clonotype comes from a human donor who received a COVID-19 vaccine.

CDR3 in DNA: TGTGCCACCAGCAGAGATATTGGGGGCAGGGAGACCCAGTACTTC. Residues: CATSRDIGGRETQYF. V gene TRBV15 combines with J gene TRBJ2-5; a possible D gene is TRBD1 (6 bases). V was trimmed by 0 bases and J by 5 bases, leaving 13 bases between them. Germline CDR1 is LNHNV and CDR2 is YYDKDF (reference sequence). The CDR3 has 15 residues.